Sequencing of this T cell receptor beta chain was carried out in a study of T-cell reconstitution after alpha-beta-depleted transplantation in children. Regarding the study as a whole: The origin of high day-60 TCRbeta diversity in some patients lay in surviving recipient T cells and thymic progenitors. T-cell counts and diversity were attributed mostly to newly produced T cells one year after transplant. Two months or so post-transplant, alpha-beta T cells reportedly derived from several hundred expanded graft clones.

Germline V CDR1 and CDR2: SGHRS, YFSETQ. The V and J ends lost 2 bases and 4 bases respectively, with 7 bases between them. The CDR3 totals 13 residues. A library of TCRbeta sequences, prepared with unique molecular identifiers, was generated. TCRdb redid the calling of the PCR reads with MiXCR, one entry per CDR3 protein. The sample shows some 200,000 distinct CDR3 sequences, around 8.4% of them seen only once. In regard to this clonotype: Its antigen is currently unknown.

The sequence came from a male patient aged 2-9 years who had a stem cell transplant for acute myeloid leukemia, so the T cells may come from the graft donor. The starting material was PBMCs, mostly from graft donor cells, obtained 360 days after TCRalphabeta/CD19-depleted stem cell transplant. The chain employs TRBV5-1 and TRBJ1-5; D remains ambiguous. The CDR3 spells CASSLEENQPQHF. CDR3 in DNA: TGCGCCAGCAGCTTAGAGGAGAATCAGCCCCAGCATTTT.